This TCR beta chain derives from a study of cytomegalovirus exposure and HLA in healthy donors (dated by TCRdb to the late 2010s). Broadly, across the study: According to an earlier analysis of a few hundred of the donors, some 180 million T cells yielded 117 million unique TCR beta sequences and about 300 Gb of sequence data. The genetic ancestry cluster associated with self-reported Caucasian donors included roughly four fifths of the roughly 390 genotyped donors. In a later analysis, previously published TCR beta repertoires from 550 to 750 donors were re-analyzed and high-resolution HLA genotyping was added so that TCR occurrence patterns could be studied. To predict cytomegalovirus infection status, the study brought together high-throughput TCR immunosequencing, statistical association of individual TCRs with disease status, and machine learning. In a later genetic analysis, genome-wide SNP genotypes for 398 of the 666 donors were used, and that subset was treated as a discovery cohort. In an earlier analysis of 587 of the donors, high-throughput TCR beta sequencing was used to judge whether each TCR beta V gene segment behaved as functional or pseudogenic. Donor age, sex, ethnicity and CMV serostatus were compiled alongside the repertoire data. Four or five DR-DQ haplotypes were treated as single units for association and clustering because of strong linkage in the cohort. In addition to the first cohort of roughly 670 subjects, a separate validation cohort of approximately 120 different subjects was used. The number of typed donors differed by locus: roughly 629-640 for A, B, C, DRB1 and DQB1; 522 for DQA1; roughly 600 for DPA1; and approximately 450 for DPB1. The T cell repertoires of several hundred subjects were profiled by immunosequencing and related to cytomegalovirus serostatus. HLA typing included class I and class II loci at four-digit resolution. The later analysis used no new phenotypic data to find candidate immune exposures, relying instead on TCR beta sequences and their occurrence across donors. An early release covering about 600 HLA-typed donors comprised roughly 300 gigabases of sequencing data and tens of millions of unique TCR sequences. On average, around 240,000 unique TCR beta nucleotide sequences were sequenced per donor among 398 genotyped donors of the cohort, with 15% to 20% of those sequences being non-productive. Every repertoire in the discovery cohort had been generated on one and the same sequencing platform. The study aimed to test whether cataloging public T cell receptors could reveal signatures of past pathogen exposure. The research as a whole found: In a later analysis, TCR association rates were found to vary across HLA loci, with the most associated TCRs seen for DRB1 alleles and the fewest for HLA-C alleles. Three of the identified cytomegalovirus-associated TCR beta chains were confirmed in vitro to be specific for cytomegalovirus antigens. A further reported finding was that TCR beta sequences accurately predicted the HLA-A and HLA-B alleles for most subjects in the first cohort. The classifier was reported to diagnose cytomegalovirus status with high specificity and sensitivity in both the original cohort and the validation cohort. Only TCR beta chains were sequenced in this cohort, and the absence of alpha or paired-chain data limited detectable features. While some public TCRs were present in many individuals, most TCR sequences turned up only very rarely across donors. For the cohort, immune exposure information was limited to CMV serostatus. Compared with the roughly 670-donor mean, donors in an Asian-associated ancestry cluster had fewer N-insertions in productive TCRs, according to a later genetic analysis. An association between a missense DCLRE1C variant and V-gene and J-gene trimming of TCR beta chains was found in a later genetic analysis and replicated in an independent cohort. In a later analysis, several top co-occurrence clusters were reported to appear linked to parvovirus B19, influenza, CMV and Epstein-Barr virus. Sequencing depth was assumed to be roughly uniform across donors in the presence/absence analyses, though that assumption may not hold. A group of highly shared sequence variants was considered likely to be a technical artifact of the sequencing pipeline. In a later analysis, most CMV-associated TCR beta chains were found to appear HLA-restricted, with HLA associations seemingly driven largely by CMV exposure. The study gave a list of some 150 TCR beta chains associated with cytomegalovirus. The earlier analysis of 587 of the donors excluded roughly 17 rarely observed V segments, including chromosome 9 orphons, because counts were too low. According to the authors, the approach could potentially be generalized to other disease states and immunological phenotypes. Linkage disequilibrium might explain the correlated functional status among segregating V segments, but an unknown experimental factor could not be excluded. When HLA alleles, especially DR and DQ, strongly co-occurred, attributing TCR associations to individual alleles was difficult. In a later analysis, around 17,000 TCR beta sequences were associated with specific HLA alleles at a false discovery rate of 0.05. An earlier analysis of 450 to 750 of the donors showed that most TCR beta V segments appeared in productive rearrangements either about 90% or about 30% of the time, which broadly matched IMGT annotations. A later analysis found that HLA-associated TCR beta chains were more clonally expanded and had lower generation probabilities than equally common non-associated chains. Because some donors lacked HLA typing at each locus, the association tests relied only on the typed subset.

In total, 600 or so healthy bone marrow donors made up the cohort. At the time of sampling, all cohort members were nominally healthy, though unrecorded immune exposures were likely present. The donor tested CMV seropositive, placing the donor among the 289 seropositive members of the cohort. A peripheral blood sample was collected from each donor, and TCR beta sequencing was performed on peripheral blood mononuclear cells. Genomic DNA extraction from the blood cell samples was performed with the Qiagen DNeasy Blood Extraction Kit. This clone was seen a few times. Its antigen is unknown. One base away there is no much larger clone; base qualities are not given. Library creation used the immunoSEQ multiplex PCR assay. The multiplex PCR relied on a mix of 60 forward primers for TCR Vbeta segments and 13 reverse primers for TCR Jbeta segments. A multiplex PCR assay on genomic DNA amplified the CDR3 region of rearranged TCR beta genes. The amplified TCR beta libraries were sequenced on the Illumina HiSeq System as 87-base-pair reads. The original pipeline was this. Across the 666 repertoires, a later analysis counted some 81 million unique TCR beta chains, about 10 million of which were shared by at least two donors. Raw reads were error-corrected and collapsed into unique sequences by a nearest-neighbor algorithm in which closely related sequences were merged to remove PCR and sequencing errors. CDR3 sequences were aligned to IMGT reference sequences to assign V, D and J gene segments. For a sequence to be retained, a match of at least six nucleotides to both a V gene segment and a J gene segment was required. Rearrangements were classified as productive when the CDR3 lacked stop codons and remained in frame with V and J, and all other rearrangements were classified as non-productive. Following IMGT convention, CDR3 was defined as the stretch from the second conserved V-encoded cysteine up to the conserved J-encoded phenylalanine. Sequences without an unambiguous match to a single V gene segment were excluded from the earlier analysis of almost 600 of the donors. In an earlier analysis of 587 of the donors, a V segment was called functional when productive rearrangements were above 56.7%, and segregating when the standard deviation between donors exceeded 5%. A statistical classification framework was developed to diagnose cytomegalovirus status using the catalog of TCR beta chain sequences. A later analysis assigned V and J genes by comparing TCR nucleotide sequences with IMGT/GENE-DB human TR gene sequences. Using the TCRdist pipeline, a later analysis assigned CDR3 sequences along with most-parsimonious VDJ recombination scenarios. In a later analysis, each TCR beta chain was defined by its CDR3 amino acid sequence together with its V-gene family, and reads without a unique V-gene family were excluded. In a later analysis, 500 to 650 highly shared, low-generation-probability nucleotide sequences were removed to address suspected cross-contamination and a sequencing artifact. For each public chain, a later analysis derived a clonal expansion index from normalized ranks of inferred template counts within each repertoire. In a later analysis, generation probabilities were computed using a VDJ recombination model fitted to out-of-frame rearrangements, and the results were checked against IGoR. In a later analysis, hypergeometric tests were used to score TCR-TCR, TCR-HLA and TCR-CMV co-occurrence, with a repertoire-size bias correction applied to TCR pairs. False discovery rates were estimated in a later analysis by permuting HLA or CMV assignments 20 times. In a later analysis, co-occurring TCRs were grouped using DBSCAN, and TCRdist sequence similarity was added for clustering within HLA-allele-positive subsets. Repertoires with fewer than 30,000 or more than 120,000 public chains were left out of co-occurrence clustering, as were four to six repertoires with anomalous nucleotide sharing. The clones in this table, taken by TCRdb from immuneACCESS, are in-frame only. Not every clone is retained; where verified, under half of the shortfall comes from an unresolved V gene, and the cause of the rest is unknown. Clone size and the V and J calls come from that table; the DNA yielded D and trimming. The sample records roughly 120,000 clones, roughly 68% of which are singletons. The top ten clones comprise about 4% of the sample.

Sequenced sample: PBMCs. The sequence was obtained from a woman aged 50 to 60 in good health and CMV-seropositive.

The DNA sequence is as follows: TGTGCCAGCAGCTATGGGACAGCGGATAATTCACCCCTCCACTTT. Its protein reads: CASSYGTADNSPLHF. Recombination joined TRBV5-5 with TRBJ1-6, and TRBD1 matches 7 of the central bases. Clipping removes 3 bases from V and 5 bases from J, with 5 as the unmatched junction base count. The CDR3 spans 15 residues, from the cysteine through the phenylalanine. The retained sequence is limited to the CDR3, 45 bases, with the frame set at the first base. The germline V gene (reference sequence) specifies SGHKS as CDR1 and YYEKEE as CDR2.